This T cell receptor beta chain was captured in a study of T cell responses to AZD1222 COVID-19 vaccine (dated by TCRdb to 2020 to 2023). Regarding the complete study: AZD1222 recipients whose second dose came at about 4 weeks and those whose second dose came at about 12 weeks were combined into one group, since spike-specific TCR depth and breadth did not differ between the two schedules. Enrollment into the trials was organized by age into subgroups of 18-55, 56-69 and 70-plus years, and those subgroups contained roughly 160, 29 and 62 TCR-sequenced participants, respectively. A total of approximately 250 trial participants underwent TCR sequencing, of whom 200 to 220 had received two doses of AZD1222 and approximately 25 had received two doses of the MenACWY control vaccine. Paper-wide results and their limitations: Epitopes outside the regions mutated in the B.1.351 and B.1.1.7 variants were reportedly recognized by nearly half of the unique spike-specific TCRs. Vaccine-associated CD4 TCRs spanned the whole spike protein, with dominant responses in regions 160-218 and 743-854. Participants were mostly white British and included more females than males, and it was suggested by the authors that clonal diversity may have been underestimated. Conclusions about previously exposed vaccinees are limited because only 5 or 6 AZD1222 recipients were SARS-CoV-2 seropositive at baseline. In the small 56-69-year group, the increase in depth fell short of significance, most likely because of low power. Because no samples from the day 14 peak response were available, repertoires could be characterized only after the peak T cell response. A significant rise in spike-specific TCR breadth and depth was observed after two AZD1222 doses relative to day 0 and relative to MenACWY recipients.

The CDR3 regions of human TCRbeta chains were subjected to immunosequencing. The paper's data handling went like this. TCRs in the repertoires were compared against a reference library of SARS-CoV-2-specific TCRs that had been generated with the MIRA antigen-specificity platform. Breadth was defined as the fraction of unique TCRs that were SARS-CoV-2-associated, and depth was defined as the fraction of total T cells that were SARS-CoV-2-associated. Each spike-specific TCR was assigned to its reactive spike region and to a CD4 or CD8 class using the MIRA data. Log10-transformed breadth and depth values were compared by one-way ANOVA with Sidak's multiple comparisons tests. Sourced from immuneACCESS, this table was stored by TCRdb with only in-frame sequences that have V and J called. A share of the clones is absent; for the studies checked, an unresolved V gene accounts for under half, and the remainder has no known explanation. From that table come the V and J calls and clone size; the DNA was used to work out D and trimming. This sample lists roughly 120,000 clones; around nine tenths were detected once. Approximately 17% of the sample goes to the ten largest clones.

The CDR3 starts with the cysteine, ends with the phenylalanine, and has 16 residues. The entry retains the CDR3 DNA only, 48 bases that are in frame from base 1. Deletion took 4 bases off V and 5 bases off J, with a span of 17 bases between the germline ends. Reading the germline V gene (reference sequence) gives CDR1 MNHEY and CDR2 SMNVEV. As to this clone: Its antigen is still unknown. No per-base quality is available; no much larger clone lies one base away.

The meaning of the sample's time point label: baseline before first vaccination. The vaccinee samples were drawn from two UK trials, COV001 and COV002, one of which was a single-blind randomized controlled phase 2/3 trial testing AZD1222 (ChAdOx1 nCoV-19) in healthy adults. For TCRbeta chain sequencing, PBMC samples from trial participants were taken at day 0 and at day 28 after the second dose. The sequencing used peripheral blood, collected on day 0 of AZD1222 vaccination. This sequence originates from an adult in good health. The chain is assembled from TRBV27 and TRBJ2-2; a tentative D match to TRBD2 spans 5 bases. The sequenced DNA is TGTGCCAGCAGTTCGATCAGGCGGGTGGGGACCGGGGAGCTGTTTTTT. Translated, it reads CASSSIRRVGTGELFF.